Sequencing of this T cell receptor (beta chain) was carried out in a study of neoadjuvant anti-PD-1 for oral cavity cancer. Data came from immunoSEQ multiplex PCR; TCRdb stores just in-frame clones and leaves some out. The data show roughly 15,000 clones, with around 76% seen just once and 2.4% held by the top ten. Described time point: after neoadjuvant nivolumab, at surgical resection. The table lists this clone with a few counts. The germline gives CDR1 SEHNR, CDR2 FQNEAQ (reference sequence). The CDR3 spans 18 residues. V dropped 4 bases and J dropped 2; count of bases not matched to a gene: 13. The sequencing here drew on PBMCs, taken after nivolumab (anti-PD-1) treatment. The sequence was obtained from a person aged 40 to 85 with oral cavity squamous cell carcinoma. The rearrangement uses TRBV7-9 and TRBJ2-2; TRBD1 aligns across 7 bases. CDR3 residues: CASSSVFVGQLNTGELFF. Written as DNA, the CDR3 is TGTGCCAGCAGCTCCGTTTTCGTGGGACAGCTCAACACCGGGGAGCTGTTTTTT.